Below, 32 T cell receptor beta chains from the same sample are listed, as sequenced in a study of spatial heterogeneity in lung cancer. The time point denotes: blood at routine non-recurrence follow-up after resection. From the 5' RACE reads, TCRdb called clonotypes with MiXCR, one entry per CDR3 protein. The repertoire holds about 16,000 distinct CDR3 sequences, around 5.9% seen once, with roughly 26% in the top ten. The source material was PBMCs, sampled at follow-up. Every receptor here comes from a male donor with early-stage non-small cell lung cancer.

There are many counts of this clonotype. The CDR3 protein is CASSSTGSALTRREAFF. CDR3 sequence (DNA): TGTGCCAGCAGTTCCACAGGGTCAGCGTTAACGCGTCGGGAAGCTTTCTTT. The V and J genes are TRBV6-6 and TRBJ1-1; possibly TRBD1 for D (6 bases). The CDR3 totals 17 residues. V lost 4 bases, J lost 8 bases, and 26 bases lay in between. CDR1 and CDR2 (germline): MNHNY, SVGAGI (reference sequence).

This clonotype was recorded many times. The CDR3 protein is CASSVAGLSYNEQFF. CDR3 in DNA: TGTGCCAGCAGCGTAGCGGGACTTTCCTACAATGAGCAGTTCTTC. J is TRBJ2-1 and V is TRBV6-1; 8 nucleotides match TRBD2. Germline CDR1 is MNHNS and CDR2 is SASEGT. This CDR3 is built from 15 residues. J gave up 1 base and V 6 bases, and 5 bases lay outside the gene matches.

Many counts were recorded for this clonotype. This chain connects TRBV7-3 to TRBJ2-7, with a tentative D call TRBD2 (6 bases). The V gene lost 2 bases and the J gene lost 6 bases, with 14 bases spanning the gap. The germline gives CDR1 SGHTA, CDR2 FQGTGA. The length of the CDR3 is 14 residues. CDR3 DNA sequence: TGTGCCAGCAGCTTATCGGACGGGCGGGGCGAGCAGTACTTC. It codes for CASSLSDGRGEQYF.

This clonotype was seen ten or more times. This sequence joins TRBV4-1 and TRBJ2-7; D is ambiguous. Germline V CDR1 and CDR2: MGHRA, YSYEKL. This CDR3 has 14 amino acids. Trimming removed 4 bases from V and 0 bases from J, with 10 bases in between. The CDR3 nucleotides read TGCGCCAGCAGCCGGGCTGCCTTCTCCTACGAGCAGTACTTC. This translates into CASSRAAFSYEQYF.

This clonotype was recorded a few times. The CDR3 reads CASSLSSTSTGELFF. The CDR3 DNA sequence: TGTGCCAGCAGCTTATCGTCTACGAGCACCGGGGAGCTGTTTTTT. The rearrangement links TRBV7-2 to TRBJ2-2; D remains ambiguous. The CDR3 has 15 residues. The germline V and J ends were trimmed by 2 bases and 4 bases, with 11 bases remaining between them. Per germline, CDR1 SGHTA and CDR2 FQGNSA.

This clonotype was detected a few times. The V gene is TRBV12-3 or TRBV12-4, the J gene TRBJ2-1, with 9 bases matching TRBD2. The CDR3 contains 15 residues. Germline trimming cut 2 bases from V and 4 bases from J; bases unmatched to any gene: 3. CDR3 sequence (DNA): TGTGCCAGCAGTTTACGGGCGGGGGGGTACAATGAGCAGTTCTTC. Amino acid sequence: CASSLRAGGYNEQFF.

The chain employs TRBV6-4 and TRBJ2-3, with D perhaps matching TRBD2 (5 bases). The V gene lost 5 bases and the J gene lost 6 bases, with 15 bases spanning the gap. The length of the CDR3 is 14 residues. Germline V gene sequence: CDR1 MRHNA, CDR2 SNTAGT. The CDR3 protein is CASSPDPGTDTQYF. The CDR3 DNA follows: TGTGCCAGCAGTCCAGACCCGGGAACCGATACGCAGTATTTT.

The chain links TRBV4-3 to TRBJ2-1, with 8 bases identical to TRBD1. This CDR3 is built from 20 residues. Looked up from germline, CDR1 is LGHNA and CDR2 is YSLEER. Trimming took 0 bases from V and 2 from J; bases not matched to a gene: 15. In DNA, the CDR3 is TGCGCCAGCAGCCAAGAGGGAAGGCAGGGGGCTACCCTACCCTACAATGAGCAGTTCTTC. Residues: CASSQEGRQGATLPYNEQFF.

This clonotype was seen many times. The chain is built from TRBV6-6 and TRBJ2-5; D gene uncertain. Germline CDR1 reads MNHNY; CDR2 reads SVGAGI (reference sequence). V dropped 2 bases and J dropped 2 bases, with 12 bases sitting between them. The CDR3 length is 15 residues. The CDR3 sequence is CASSYPPNPQETQYF. The CDR3 DNA reads TGTGCCAGCAGTTACCCCCCCAACCCGCAAGAGACCCAGTACTTC.

This clonotype was counted many times. This chain joins TRBV5-1 and TRBJ1-4; possibly TRBD1 for D (6 bases). CDR1 is SGHRS, CDR2 YFSETQ, per germline. Trimming pared 1 base from V and 3 bases from J, leaving 13 bases between. The CDR3 runs to 16 residues. CDR3 amino acids: CASSLSTGAPNEKLFF. CDR3 nucleotide sequence: TGCGCCAGCAGCTTGTCGACAGGCGCCCCTAATGAAAAACTGTTTTTT.

In its sample, this clonotype was seen many times. The rearrangement joins TRBV3-1 to TRBJ2-1; the match to TRBD2 covers 13 bases. Losses at the gene ends were 4 bases for V and 11 bases for J; bases not matched to a gene: 8. CDR1 is LGHDT, CDR2 YNNKEL, per germline (reference sequence). The CDR3 sequence is 15 residues long. The DNA of the CDR3 is TGTGCCAGCAGCCTCAGAGGGACTAGCGGGACTCAGCAGTTCTTC. Translated: CASSLRGTSGTQQFF.

By share of the sample, this clonotype is medium-sized. The rearrangement joins TRBV4-3 to TRBJ2-7, with D perhaps given as TRBD1 or TRBD2 (5 bases each). This CDR3 is 15 amino acids long. The V and J ends lost 0 bases and 7 bases respectively, with 16 bases between them. From germline, CDR1 is LGHNA and CDR2 YSLEER. In DNA form, the CDR3 reads TGCGCCAGCAGCCAAGAGGCAGGGACCTCTAGGGAGCAGTACTTC. Its protein product is CASSQEAGTSREQYF.

This clonotype was seen more than once but under ten times. The gene calls are TRBV5-1 and TRBJ2-3, with D uncertain. The CDR3 has 12 residues. Germline CDR1 SGHRS, CDR2 YFSETQ. V was clipped by 4 bases and J by 2 bases, with 5 bases between them. The CDR3 loop is CASSRTTDTQYF. CDR3 DNA: TGCGCCAGCAGCAGGACCACAGATACGCAGTATTTT.

This clonotype was counted only a few times. V usage is TRBV3-1 and J usage is TRBJ2-7; TRBD2 matches at 7 bases. J lost 4 bases, V lost 0 bases, and 12 bases had no gene match. This CDR3 has 17 amino acids. The germline gives CDR1 LGHDT, CDR2 YNNKEL (reference sequence). Here the CDR3 DNA reads TGTGCCAGCAGCCAAGATAGCCCGATGGCGGGAGTATACGAGCAGTACTTC. Protein: CASSQDSPMAGVYEQYF.

This clonotype appeared many times. The rearrangement uses TRBV5-1 and TRBJ2-3; 8 nucleotides line up with TRBD2. Germline trimming cut 3 bases from V and 3 bases from J; bases unmatched to any gene: 9. This CDR3 region has 16 residues. From germline, CDR1 is SGHRS and CDR2 YFSETQ. The CDR3 reads CASSSGQGLATDTQYF. The CDR3, as DNA: TGCGCCAGCAGCTCCGGACAAGGACTAGCTACAGATACGCAGTATTTT. Full variable domain (remainder filled in from reference TRBV5-1 and TRBJ2-3): KAGVTQTPRYLIKTRGQQVTLSCSPISGHRSVSWYQQTPGQGLQFLFEYFSETQRNKGNFPGRFSGRQFSNSRSEMNVSTLELGDSALYLCASSSGQGLATDTQYFGPGTRLTVL.

There are many counts of this clonotype. This sequence joins TRBV5-1 and TRBJ2-5; D is unresolved. The V gene's germline CDR1 is SGHRS and CDR2 YFSETQ. Trimming took off 3 bases at V and 2 bases at J, with 8 bases between the two ends. CDR3 length: 13 amino acids. The CDR3 coding sequence is TGCGCCAGCAGCTCTGGGCAGCAAGAGACCCAGTACTTC. Encoded protein: CASSSGQQETQYF.

Within the sample, this clonotype is medium-sized. J is TRBJ2-4 and V is TRBV10-3; 10 bases match TRBD2. The CDR3 runs to 15 residues. Losses at the gene ends were 6 bases for V and 0 bases for J; bases not matched to a gene: 2. Per germline, CDR1 ENHRY and CDR2 SYGVKD. The CDR3 DNA is TGTGCCATCAGCGAGCGGGAGGGAGCCAAAAACATTCAGTACTTC. Translated: CAISEREGAKNIQYF.

This clonotype was counted many times. This rearrangement joins TRBV5-5 to TRBJ2-7; D call uncertain. Between the trimmed V and J ends, which lost 3 bases and 4 bases, there was a span of 5 bases. This CDR3 is 11 amino acids long. Germline V gene lookup returns CDR1 SGHKS and CDR2 YYEKEE (reference sequence). CDR3 DNA: TGTGCCAGCAGCTCTCAATACGAGCAGTACTTC. Translated, it gives CASSSQYEQYF.

Concerning this clonotype itself: A read error may produce the germline difference seen at one junction end. V usage is TRBV7-3 and J usage is TRBJ1-6; D gene uncertain. Germline V gene sequence: CDR1 SGHTA, CDR2 FQGTGA. The CDR3 sequence is 13 residues long. In DNA, the CDR3 is TGTGCCAGCAGAAACGAGCCCTCCTCACCCCCCCACTTT. As protein: CASRNEPSSPPHF.

This clonotype qualifies as medium-sized (0.01 to 0.1%). The chain joins TRBV28 to TRBJ2-3, with D possibly being TRBD2 (5 bases). Trimming shortened V by 4 bases and J by 3 bases, and 14 bases separated the two germline ends. In germline, CDR1 is MDHEN, CDR2 SYDVKM. The CDR3 consists of 15 residues. The CDR3 DNA is TGTGCCAGCAGTTCGGTGGGAGATGGGACAGATACGCAGTATTTT. This codes for CASSSVGDGTDTQYF.

In its sample, this clonotype is medium-sized. The rearrangement joins TRBV7-6 to TRBJ2-4; TRBD2 agrees at 7 bases. CDR3 size: 14 residues. The ends lost 0 bases at V and 9 bases at J; junction bases unmatched: 5. Germline V gene sequence: CDR1 SGHVS, CDR2 FNYEAQ. In DNA form, the CDR3 reads TGTGCCAGCAGCTTAGCGATGGGGGGGTCCATTCAGTACTTC. It translates to CASSLAMGGSIQYF.

This clonotype was seen many times. This chain links TRBV12-3 or TRBV12-4 with TRBJ2-1; D ambiguous. The CDR3 loop spans 11 amino acids. V shed 3 bases and J shed 10 bases, with 7 bases lying between them. Written as DNA, the CDR3 is TGTGCCAGCAGTTTTTCCGGCGAGCAGTTCTTC. Translation gives CASSFSGEQFF.

Many counts were recorded for this clonotype. This sequence joins TRBV7-9 and TRBJ2-3, with D perhaps TRBD1 (7 bases). V was pared by 2 bases and J by 9 bases, with 9 bases between. Germline assignment: CDR1 SEHNR and CDR2 FQNEAQ (reference sequence). There are 12 residues in the CDR3. CDR3 in DNA: TGTGCCAGCAGCTTACCAGGGGGGACGCAGTATTTT. This codes for CASSLPGGTQYF.

This clonotype was seen ten or more times. The chain links TRBV28 to TRBJ2-6; TRBD1 is a possible D gene (6 bases). The CDR3 is made up of 15 amino acids. Trimming took 3 bases from V and 1 from J, leaving 7 bases between them. Germline values: CDR1 MDHEN, CDR2 SYDVKM. The CDR3 DNA reads TGTGCCAGCAGTTTCCAGGGGTCTGGGGCCAACGTCCTGACTTTC. Translating gives CASSFQGSGANVLTF.

This clonotype has ten or more counts. The chain links TRBV20-1 to TRBJ2-1; 9 bases align to TRBD2. The ends lost 3 bases at V and 8 bases at J; junction bases unmatched: 11. The CDR3 totals 15 residues. Germline assignment: CDR1 DFQATT and CDR2 SNEGSKA (reference sequence). The DNA for the CDR3 is TGCAGTGCTAGGCTAGCGGGATTACCTCAAGATGAGCAGTTCTTC. This codes for CSARLAGLPQDEQFF.

By frequency in the sample, this clonotype is medium-sized (0.01 to 0.1%). V gene TRBV7-2 combines with J gene TRBJ2-5; TRBD2 matches at 7 bases. Losses at the gene ends were 4 bases for V and 1 base for J; bases not matched to a gene: 9. The CDR3 contains 16 residues. CDR1 and CDR2 from the germline V gene are SGHTA and FQGNSA. The CDR3 nucleotides read TGTGCCAGCAGCTCTAGAGCGGGGCTCATCCAAGAGACCCAGTACTTC. This translates into CASSSRAGLIQETQYF.

This clonotype was observed at least ten times. This chain uses TRBV5-1 with TRBJ1-3; 8 bases match TRBD1. The germline V gene has CDR1 SGHRS and CDR2 YFSETQ. V shed 4 bases, J shed 6 bases, and the junction held 3 bases outside the gene matches. The CDR3 contains 13 residues. The CDR3 sequence is CASSLQGENTIYF. DNA of the CDR3: TGCGCCAGCAGCCTACAGGGGGAAAACACCATATATTTT.

In this sample, this clonotype turned up many times. The chain joins TRBV20-1 to TRBJ2-1; D is uncertain. This CDR3 has 13 amino acids. V lost 0 bases to trimming and J lost 5 bases, with 8 bases between them. Germline loops: CDR1 DFQATT, CDR2 SNEGSKA (reference sequence). CDR3: CSAREVNNNEQFF. For the CDR3, the DNA is TGCAGTGCTAGAGAGGTGAACAACAATGAGCAGTTCTTC.

This clonotype qualifies as medium-sized (0.01 to 0.1%). The chain couples TRBV28 to TRBJ2-1; the D gene could be TRBD1 or TRBD2 (5 bases each). Trimming removed 2 bases at V and 0 bases at J, with 8 bases between. Germline V gene data show CDR1 as MDHEN and CDR2 as SYDVKM. This CDR3 has 15 amino acids. The DNA for the CDR3 is TGTGCCAGCAGTTTAGAGGGGAGCTCCTACAATGAGCAGTTCTTC. As protein: CASSLEGSSYNEQFF.

This clonotype was counted many times. This chain connects TRBV6-2 or TRBV6-3 to TRBJ2-1, with 13 bases aligning to TRBD2. CDR1 and CDR2 from the germline V gene are MNHEY and SVGEGT. With 4 bases clipped from V and 8 bases from J, the junction kept 5 bases outside the gene matches. The length of the CDR3 is 15 residues. The CDR3 nucleotides are TGTGCCAGCAGTTCCGGGACTAGCGGGATCCATGAGCAGTTCTTC. This codes for CASSSGTSGIHEQFF.

This clonotype has at least ten counts. V gene TRBV12-3 or TRBV12-4 combines with J gene TRBJ1-5; D is uncertain. The V gene lost 2 bases and the J gene lost 4 bases, with 12 bases spanning the gap. This CDR3 has 15 residues. This chain's CDR3 is CASSLNLEENQPQHF. The DNA of the CDR3 is TGTGCCAGCAGTTTAAATTTGGAAGAGAATCAGCCCCAGCATTTT.

The genes are TRBV3-1 and TRBJ2-5; TRBD2 aligns across 13 bases. J gave up 4 bases and V 4 bases, and 6 bases lay outside the gene matches. The CDR3 has 16 residues. Germline-derived CDR1 and CDR2 are LGHDT and YNNKEL (reference sequence). Here the CDR3 DNA reads TGTGCCAGCAGCCTCGGACTAGCGGGAGTTGGAGAGACCCAGTACTTC. It specifies CASSLGLAGVGETQYF.